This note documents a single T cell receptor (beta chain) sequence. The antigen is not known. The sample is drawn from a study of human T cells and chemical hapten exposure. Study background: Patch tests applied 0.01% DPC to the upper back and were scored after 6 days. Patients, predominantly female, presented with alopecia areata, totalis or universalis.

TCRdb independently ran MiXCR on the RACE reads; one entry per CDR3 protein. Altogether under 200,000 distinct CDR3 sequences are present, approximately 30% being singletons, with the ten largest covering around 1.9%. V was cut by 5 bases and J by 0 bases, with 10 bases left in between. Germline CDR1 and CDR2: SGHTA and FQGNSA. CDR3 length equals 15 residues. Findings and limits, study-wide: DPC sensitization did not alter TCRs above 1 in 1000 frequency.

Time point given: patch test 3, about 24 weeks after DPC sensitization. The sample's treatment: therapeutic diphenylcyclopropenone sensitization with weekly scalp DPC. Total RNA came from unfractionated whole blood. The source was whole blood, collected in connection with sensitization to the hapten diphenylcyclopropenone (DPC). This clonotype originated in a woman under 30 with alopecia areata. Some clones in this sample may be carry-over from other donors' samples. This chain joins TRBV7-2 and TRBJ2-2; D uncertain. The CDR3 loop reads CASSAGSANTGELFF. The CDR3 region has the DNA TGTGCCAGCAGCGCTGGCTCGGCGAACACCGGGGAGCTGTTTTTT. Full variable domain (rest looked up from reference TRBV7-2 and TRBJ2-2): GAGVSQSPSNKVTEKGKDVELRCDPISGHTALYWYRQSLGQGLEFLIYFQGNSAPDKSGLPSDRFSAERTGGSVSTLTIQRTQQEDSAVYLCASSAGSANTGELFFGEGSRLTVL.